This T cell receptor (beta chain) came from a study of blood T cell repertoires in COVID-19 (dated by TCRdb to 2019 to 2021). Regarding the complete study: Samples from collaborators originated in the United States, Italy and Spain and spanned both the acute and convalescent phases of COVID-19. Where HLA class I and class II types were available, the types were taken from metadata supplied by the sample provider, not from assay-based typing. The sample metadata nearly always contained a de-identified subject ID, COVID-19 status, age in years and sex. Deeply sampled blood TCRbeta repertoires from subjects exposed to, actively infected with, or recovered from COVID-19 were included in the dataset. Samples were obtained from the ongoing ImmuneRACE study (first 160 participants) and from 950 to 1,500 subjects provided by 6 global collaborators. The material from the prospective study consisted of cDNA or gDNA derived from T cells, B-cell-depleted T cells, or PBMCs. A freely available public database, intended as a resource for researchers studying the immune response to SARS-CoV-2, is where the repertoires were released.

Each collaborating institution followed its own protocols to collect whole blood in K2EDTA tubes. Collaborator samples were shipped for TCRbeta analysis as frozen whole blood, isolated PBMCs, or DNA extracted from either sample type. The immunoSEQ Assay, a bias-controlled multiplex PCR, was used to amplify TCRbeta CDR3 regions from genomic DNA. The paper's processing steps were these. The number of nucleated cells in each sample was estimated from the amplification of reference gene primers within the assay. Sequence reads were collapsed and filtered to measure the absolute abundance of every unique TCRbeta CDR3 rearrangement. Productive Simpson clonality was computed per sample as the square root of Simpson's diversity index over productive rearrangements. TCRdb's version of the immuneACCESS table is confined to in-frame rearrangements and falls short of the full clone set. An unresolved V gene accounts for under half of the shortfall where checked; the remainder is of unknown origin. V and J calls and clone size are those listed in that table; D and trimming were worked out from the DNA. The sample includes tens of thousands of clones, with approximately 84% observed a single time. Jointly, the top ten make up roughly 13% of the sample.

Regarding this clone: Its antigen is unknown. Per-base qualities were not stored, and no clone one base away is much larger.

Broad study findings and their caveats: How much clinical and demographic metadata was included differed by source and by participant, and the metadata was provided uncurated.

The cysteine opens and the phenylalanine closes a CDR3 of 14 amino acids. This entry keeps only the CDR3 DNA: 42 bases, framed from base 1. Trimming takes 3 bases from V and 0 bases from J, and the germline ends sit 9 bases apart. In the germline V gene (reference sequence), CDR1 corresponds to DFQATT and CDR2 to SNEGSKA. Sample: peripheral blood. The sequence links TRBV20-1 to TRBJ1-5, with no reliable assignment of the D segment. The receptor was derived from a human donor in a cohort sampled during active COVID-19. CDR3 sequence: CSASIAYSNQPQHF. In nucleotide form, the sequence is TGCAGTGCTAGTATCGCCTATAGCAATCAGCCCCAGCATTTT.